This T cell receptor (beta chain) was recorded in a study of shared clonotypes between healthy human individuals. At the level of the study: Sampling drew on donors who were a couple of women and a few men aged 18 to 49. Study results and caveats: It was the non-shared clonotypes that had lower generation probabilities than clonotypes shared by all four donors. Sorted-subset sequencing, rarefaction showed, was incomplete despite large depth.

The deep-level immunoSEQ assay was used. Sequenced by immunoSEQ multiplex PCR; TCRdb stores in-frame clones only, minus some. Counted here are about 2.1 million clones, 85% to 95% occurring once; the ten biggest clones make up about 1.6%. Regarding this clone: Its antigen is unknown.

The naive CD8 population came from CD45RO-negative cells selected for CCR7, without terminally differentiated effector memory CD45RA+ cells. This CDR3 has 11 amino acids. The germline CDR1 and CDR2 sequences are SGHRS and YFSETQ. V was cut by 5 bases and J by 5 bases, with 7 bases left in between. The sequencing sample was made of naive CD8+ T cells from PBMCs. The sequence was collected from a man aged 18 to 30 in good health. Some clones in this sample may be carry-over from other donors' samples. The gene calls are TRBV5-1 and TRBJ2-5; D is uncertain. CDR3 residues: CASRTGETQYF. The CDR3 coding sequence is TGCGCCAGCAGGACTGGGGAGACCCAGTACTTC.